This T cell receptor (beta chain) stems from a study of B cell selection in AIRE deficiency (dated by TCRdb to the late 2010s). Describing the broader study: TCRbeta repertoires of sorted blood CD4+ conventional T cells and regulatory T cells were compared between AIRE-deficient patients and healthy controls. The TCR-sequenced cohort comprised about five AIRE-deficient APECED patients and about five healthy control donors. The full study reports these points: Shared Treg sequences had shorter CDR3s, reflecting a bias toward rearrangements with few non-templated nucleotide insertions. Roughly 28% of the Treg TCRbeta sequences shared among healthy donors were detected in patient Tconv cells, suggesting that Treg-biased clones are diverted into the Tconv compartment. Sequencing covered only TCRbeta chains, and 35% to 40% of shared healthy-donor Treg sequences were also present in healthy Tconv, possibly due to differing TCRalpha chains. TCRBV gene usage, CDR3 length and TCR diversity in Tconv and Treg cells from AIRE-deficient patients were found to be similar to those in cells from healthy donors. Among approximately 3,400 shared Treg TCRbeta sequences, 31.6% were shared exclusively by healthy donors and around 9% exclusively by patients, which suggests that Treg selection is less efficient in the absence of AIRE.

Details on this clone: Its antigen is still unknown. The record has no base qualities; no much larger clone is one base away.

Conventional CD4 T cells were sorted as cells that were CD4+CD127+. APECED syndrome was present in the AIRE-deficient patients. A FACSAria flow cytometer was used to sort the Tconv and Treg cells intended for TCRbeta sequencing. The sorted cells were collected in 5-ml round-bottom polystyrene tubes, and the dry cell pellets were frozen at -80 degrees C prior to sequencing. From the cysteine up to the phenylalanine, the CDR3 has a length of 14 residues. Solely the CDR3 DNA is kept, with 42 bases framed from the first base. Germline trimming: 4 bases from V, 2 bases from J; junction bases outside gene matches: 4. CDR1 and CDR2, per the germline V gene, are SGHNT and YENEEA. TCRbeta chain sequencing was performed with the immunoSEQ platform. Turning to the authors' computational methods: When conventional T cell repertoires were pooled, patients gave approximately 1x10^5 distinct in-frame TCRbeta sequences, while healthy donors gave 130,000 to 150,000. Treg TCRbeta sequences shared by two or more individuals were defined as public, and these public Treg TCRbeta sequences were subsequently searched for in Tconv repertoires. To test for differences between groups, Mann-Whitney U tests with Bonferroni-Dunn correction were run in GraphPad Prism 7.03. TCRdb limited this immuneACCESS table to in-frame rearrangements with V and J called. A share of clones is missing; checked studies link under half to unresolved V genes, and the rest is unexplained. That table is the source of V, J and clone size, and D and trimming were worked out from the DNA. Counted in this sample were 20,000 to 25,000 clones; 97% of them appeared once. 0.17% of the sample is held by the ten biggest clonotypes.

The origin of this receptor is a human donor with AIRE deficiency. The rearrangement joined TRBV11-3 to TRBJ1-1, with 7 bases matching TRBD1. Sequencing was performed on conventional CD4+ T cells sorted from PBMCs. CDR3 sequence: CASSSRTGNTEAFF. Read as DNA, the sequence is TGTGCCAGCAGCTCGAGGACAGGTAACACTGAAGCTTTCTTT.